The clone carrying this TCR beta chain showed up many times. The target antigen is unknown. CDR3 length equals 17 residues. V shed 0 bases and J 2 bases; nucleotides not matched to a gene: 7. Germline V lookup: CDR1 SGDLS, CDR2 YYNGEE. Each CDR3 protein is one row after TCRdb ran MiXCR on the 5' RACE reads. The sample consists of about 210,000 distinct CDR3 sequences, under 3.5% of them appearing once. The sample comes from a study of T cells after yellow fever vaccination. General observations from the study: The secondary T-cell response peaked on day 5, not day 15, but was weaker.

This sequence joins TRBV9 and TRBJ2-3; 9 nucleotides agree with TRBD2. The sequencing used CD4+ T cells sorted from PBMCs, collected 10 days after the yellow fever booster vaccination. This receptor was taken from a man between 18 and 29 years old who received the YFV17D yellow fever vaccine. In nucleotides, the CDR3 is TGTGCCAGCAGCGTAGCAAGCCTAGCGGGGAACACAGATACGCAGTATTTT. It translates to CASSVASLAGNTDTQYF. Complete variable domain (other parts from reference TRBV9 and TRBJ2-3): DSGVTQTPKHLITATGQRVTLRCSPRSGDLSVYWYQQSLDQGLQFLIQYYNGEERAKGNILERFSAQQFPDLHSELNLSSLELGDSALYFCASSVASLAGNTDTQYFGPGTRLTVL.